Below, 29 T cell receptor beta chains from the same sample are listed, as sequenced in a study of blood T cells in healthy people across ages. Combining a sample-barcoded 5' primer with a J-beta primer mix, a second PCR ran for about 6 to 12 cycles. TCRdb processed the 5' RACE reads anew with MiXCR; each CDR3 protein has one entry. The table shows 850,000 to 1,000,000 distinct CDR3 sequences, with just over 50% occurring only once. The sample was blood. The receptors here all came from a woman aged 55 to 70 in good health.

CDR3 bases: TGTGCCAGCAGTTTGGTGGGAAGGGGCTTCTACGAGCAGTACTTC. Amino acid sequence: CASSLVGRGFYEQYF. The gene calls are TRBV27 and TRBJ2-7, with D perhaps matching TRBD1 (5 bases). With 3 bases removed from V and 3 bases from J, the gap between germline ends came to 15 bases. CDR1 is MNHEY, CDR2 SMNVEV, per germline (reference sequence). CDR3 size: 15 residues.

The chain has TRBV4-1 and TRBJ1-4; tentatively, D is TRBD1 (5 bases). V shed 1 base and J shed 4 bases, with 7 bases lying between them. Germline V lookup: CDR1 MGHRA, CDR2 YSYEKL. CDR3 length: 14 amino acids. The CDR3: CASSQAGLNEKLFF. CDR3 in DNA: TGCGCCAGCAGCCAAGCAGGGCTTAATGAAAAACTGTTTTTT.

The chain carries TRBV28 and TRBJ2-3; the match to TRBD2 covers 14 bases. With 7 bases clipped from V and 6 bases from J, the junction kept 9 bases outside the gene matches. Looked up from germline, CDR1 is MDHEN and CDR2 is SYDVKM. CDR3 length equals 16 residues. CDR3 coding DNA: TGTGCCAGCACCCCTCGACTAGCGGGAGGGGGCGATACGCAGTATTTT. Amino acid sequence: CASTPRLAGGGDTQYF.

The CDR3 DNA is TGTGCCAGCAGCCCTCTAGCGGGAGGCTCTGGGGCCAACGTCCTGACTTTC. Its protein product is CASSPLAGGSGANVLTF. The gene calls are TRBV9 and TRBJ2-6; 11 bases are a match to TRBD2. The germline V gene encodes CDR1 SGDLS and CDR2 YYNGEE. After removal of 4 bases from V and 0 bases from J, the junction contained 3 bases not matched to a gene. This CDR3 has 17 amino acids.

V usage is TRBV20-1 and J usage is TRBJ2-7; D unresolved. The CDR3 spans 16 residues. Trimming took 2 bases from V and 0 from J, leaving 17 bases between them. Germline V lookup: CDR1 DFQATT, CDR2 SNEGSKA (reference sequence). The CDR3 coding sequence is TGCAGTGCTAGACCCCCCCGGGCCCTTCGCTCCTACGAGCAGTACTTC. Translation: CSARPPRALRSYEQYF.

This clonotype has just a few counts. V is TRBV20-1 and J is TRBJ2-5, with 7 bases that match TRBD2. The CDR3 totals 12 residues. The germline CDR1 and CDR2 sequences are DFQATT and SNEGSKA (reference sequence). V shed 6 bases, J shed 5 bases, and the junction held 6 bases outside the gene matches. The CDR3 DNA is TGCAGTGCCGAAGCGGGAATGGAGACCCAGTACTTC. Protein: CSAEAGMETQYF.

Regarding this clonotype: A much larger clone lies a single base off, so this may be a read error. This chain connects TRBV4-3 to TRBJ2-4; possible D gene TRBD1, 5 bases. Judging by the DNA end, TRBJ2-5 fits better; the J call may be wrong. Per germline, CDR1 LGHNA and CDR2 YSLEER. The CDR3 loop spans 15 amino acids. The DNA of the CDR3 is TGCGCCAGCAACCAAGATACGAGTAGGGGAGAGACCCAGTACTTC. Protein product: CASNQDTSRGETQYF.

About this clonotype itself: Given a much more abundant clone one base away, this may be a read error. The rearrangement uses TRBV10-3 and TRBJ2-6, with 9 bases fitting TRBD2. The CDR3 extends over 18 amino acids. CDR1 and CDR2 from the germline V gene are ENHRY and SYGVKD. The V segment lost 2 bases and the J segment 5 bases; nucleotides outside the gene matches: 10. The CDR3 DNA sequence: TGTGCCATCAGTGAGATGTTAGCGGGAGCTTCTAGGGCCAACGTCCTGACTTTC. This sequence encodes CAISEMLAGASRANVLTF.

This clonotype was picked up a small number of times. This chain links TRBV12-3 or TRBV12-4 with TRBJ2-3; 9 bases line up with TRBD1. The trim removed 6 bases at V and 2 bases at J, leaving 6 bases unmatched. The CDR3 runs to 15 residues. CDR3 nucleotides: TGTGCCAGCAGGAGGGGACAGGGTCACACAGATACGCAGTATTTT. Translated, it gives CASRRGQGHTDTQYF.

This clonotype was seen a few times. The V gene is TRBV5-1, the J gene TRBJ2-1; D might be TRBD1 or TRBD2, each matching 5 bases. Trimming cost V 1 base and J 13 bases, with 12 bases left between them. Germline CDR1 is SGHRS and CDR2 is YFSETQ. The CDR3 is 12 residues long. CDR3 in amino acids: CASSLMDGTQFF. For the CDR3, the DNA is TGCGCCAGCAGCTTGATGGACGGGACCCAGTTCTTC. The entire variable domain, with the rest obtained from reference TRBV5-1 and TRBJ2-1, is as follows: KAGVTQTPRYLIKTRGQQVTLSCSPISGHRSVSWYQQTPGQGLQFLFEYFSETQRNKGNFPGRFSGRQFSNSRSEMNVSTLELGDSALYLCASSLMDGTQFFGPGTRLTVL.

The chain uses TRBV6-1 and TRBJ2-5; 13 bases are shared with TRBD2. Germline V lookup: CDR1 MNHNS, CDR2 SASEGT. The J segment lost 0 bases and the V segment lost 7 bases, leaving 17 bases of the junction unmatched. The CDR3 contains 20 residues. CDR3 loop: CASNLQPGLAGRGYQETQYF. In DNA, the CDR3 is TGTGCCAGCAATCTACAACCGGGACTAGCGGGAAGGGGGTACCAAGAGACCCAGTACTTC.

The V call is TRBV2, the J call TRBJ2-3; D call uncertain. V gave up 6 bases and J gave up 2 bases, with 12 bases separating them. The CDR3 has 14 amino acids. Germline assignment: CDR1 SNHLY and CDR2 FYNNEI. CDR3 protein: CASRAQSLTDTQYF. Here the CDR3 DNA reads TGTGCCAGCAGGGCTCAGAGCCTCACAGATACGCAGTATTTT.

The rearrangement joins TRBV4-3 to TRBJ2-1; TRBD2 might be the D (5 bases). Germline CDR1 and CDR2: LGHNA and YSLEER. Trimming removed 1 base from V and 11 bases from J, with 12 bases in between. This CDR3 has 13 amino acids. This chain's CDR3 is CASSQGLTSQQFF. CDR3 bases: TGCGCCAGCAGCCAAGGACTAACCTCTCAGCAGTTCTTC.

The J gene is TRBJ1-2, the V gene TRBV25-1; TRBD1 is a possible D gene (6 bases). This CDR3 is 14 amino acids long. Looked up from germline, CDR1 is MGHDK and CDR2 is SYGVNS. The germline V and J ends were trimmed by 5 bases and 7 bases, with 17 bases remaining between them. In nucleotides, the CDR3 is TGTGCCAGCAGTTCTACAGGGACAATTCGTGGCTACACCTTC. Translated, it gives CASSSTGTIRGYTF.

The V and J genes are TRBV27 and TRBJ2-1; 13 bases agree with TRBD2. Germline V CDR1 and CDR2: MNHEY, SMNVEV (reference sequence). J was trimmed by 7 bases and V by 10 bases; bases with no gene match: 10. The CDR3 spans 15 residues. The CDR3 DNA reads as TGTGCCACAATGGGACTAGCGGGACTATTGAATGAGCAGTTCTTC. Its translation: CATMGLAGLLNEQFF.

This clonotype was seen a few times. A junction boundary mismatches the germline segment, possibly from a read error. This chain uses TRBV12-3 or TRBV12-4 with TRBJ2-3; the D gene is possibly TRBD2 (5 bases). This CDR3 is 13 amino acids long. Written as DNA, the CDR3 is TGTGCCAGCAGTGTAGCGCGGCGAGATACGCAGTATTTT. Its protein product is CASSVARRDTQYF.

This clonotype has just a few counts. This chain's CDR3 is CASSKGVSPQETQYF. The CDR3 DNA sequence: TGTGCCAGCAGCAAAGGTGTTAGTCCTCAAGAGACCCAGTACTTC. The chain combines TRBV21-1 with TRBJ2-5; the D call TRBD2 from the table was never checked on the DNA. TRBV21-1 is classified as a pseudogene. This CDR3 spans 15 amino acids.

The J gene is TRBJ2-1, the V gene TRBV29-1, with TRBD2 identical over 11 bases. Trimming at V came to 4 bases and at J to 0 bases, leaving 11 bases not matched to a gene. The germline V gene encodes CDR1 SQVTM and CDR2 ANQGSEA. This CDR3 spans 18 amino acids. CDR3 DNA: TGCAGCGTTGCGCCACTAGCGGGAGCTCCTAGCTCCTACAATGAGCAGTTCTTC. It is translated as CSVAPLAGAPSSYNEQFF.

This clonotype was observed at least ten times. V is TRBV29-1 and J is TRBJ2-3, with D perhaps TRBD1 (5 bases). Germline lookup yields CDR1 SQVTM and CDR2 ANQGSEA. V was pared by 6 bases and J by 4 bases, with 11 bases between. This CDR3 is 12 amino acids long. The CDR3 region is CSVRRDPDTQYF. Here the CDR3 DNA reads TGCAGCGTGCGCAGGGATCCAGATACGCAGTATTTT.

This clonotype was recorded a few times. The V call is TRBV24-1, the J call TRBJ2-3; tentative D call: TRBD2 (6 bases). The ends were cut back, 4 bases at V and 6 bases at J, with 10 bases in the middle. There are 13 residues in the CDR3. The germline gives CDR1 KGHDR, CDR2 SFDVKD. The DNA of the CDR3 is TGTGCCACCAGTGACCGTCGGGAGGATACGCAGTATTTT. Translating gives CATSDRREDTQYF.

This clonotype was seen at least ten times. This chain joins TRBV20-1 and TRBJ2-1; possible D gene TRBD1, 6 bases. V lost 6 bases, J lost 0 bases, and 12 bases lay in between. The CDR3 runs 14 residues. Germline V lookup: CDR1 DFQATT, CDR2 SNEGSKA (reference sequence). CDR3 in DNA: TGCAGTGCAACGACAGGCAGCTCCTACAATGAGCAGTTCTTC. The encoded protein is CSATTGSSYNEQFF.

The CDR3 is CASSVGALVGEQYF. The CDR3 nucleotides are TGTGCCAGCAGTGTGGGAGCTTTGGTGGGCGAGCAGTACTTC. The genes are TRBV7-9 and TRBJ2-7; perhaps TRBD2 as D (5 bases). The CDR3 totals 14 residues. With 6 bases removed from V and 6 bases from J, the gap between germline ends came to 18 bases. Germline loops: CDR1 SEHNR, CDR2 FQNEAQ (reference sequence).

The V gene is TRBV4-2, the J gene TRBJ2-3; TRBD1 or TRBD2 may be the D gene (5 bases each). The CDR3 has 16 residues. V shed 3 bases and J shed 1 base, with 14 bases lying between them. Germline V lookup: CDR1 LGHNA, CDR2 YNFKEQ. This chain's CDR3 is CASSQWRMGGTDTQYF. CDR3 in DNA: TGTGCCAGCAGCCAGTGGCGGATGGGGGGCACAGATACGCAGTATTTT.

The chain employs TRBV20-1 and TRBJ2-4; D gene unclear. Per the germline V gene, CDR1 is DFQATT and CDR2 is SNEGSKA (reference sequence). The V end lost 3 bases, the J end lost 0 bases, and 6 bases lay between the germline ends. The CDR3 loop spans 13 amino acids. CDR3 coding DNA: TGCAGTGCTAGGTCCATAGCCAAAAACATTCAGTACTTC. Translated: CSARSIAKNIQYF.

This clonotype was counted only a few times. The V gene is TRBV4-1, the J gene TRBJ2-5; D may be TRBD2 (6 bases). In germline, CDR1 is MGHRA, CDR2 YSYEKL. The ends were cut back, 4 bases at V and 3 bases at J, with 18 bases in the middle. This CDR3 has 16 amino acids. The CDR3 DNA reads TGCGCCAGCAGCCGCCTGGCGGGACTTATGGAAGAGACCCAGTACTTC. Its translation: CASSRLAGLMEETQYF.

The chain combines TRBV27 with TRBJ2-2; tentatively, D is TRBD1 (5 bases). Germline CDR1 reads MNHEY; CDR2 reads SMNVEV (reference sequence). Trimming shortened V by 3 bases and J by 1 base, and 9 bases separated the two germline ends. The CDR3 sequence is 15 residues long. CDR3 DNA sequence: TGTGCCAGCAGTTTTTCCACAGGGAACACCGGGGAGCTGTTTTTT. Protein: CASSFSTGNTGELFF.

The chain employs TRBV27 and TRBJ2-2; 15 bases are a match to TRBD2. The junction had 3 bases not matched to a gene; V was cut back by 5 bases and J by 8 bases. Germline values: CDR1 MNHEY, CDR2 SMNVEV (reference sequence). The CDR3 totals 15 residues. The CDR3 sequence is CASSPGTSGRGELFF. CDR3 bases: TGTGCCAGCAGTCCAGGGACTAGCGGGAGGGGGGAGCTGTTTTTT.

The rearrangement links TRBV7-9 to TRBJ2-7; D gene uncertain. The CDR3 extends over 18 amino acids. The V gene's germline CDR1 is SEHNR and CDR2 FQNEAQ (reference sequence). With 5 bases removed from V and 5 bases from J, the gap between germline ends came to 28 bases. The CDR3, as DNA: TGTGCCAGCAGCGCCCTCCCCGGCCGATCCACCGAGATGGACGAGCAGTACTTC. This gives the protein CASSALPGRSTEMDEQYF.

This chain connects TRBV20-1 to TRBJ2-3, with 9 nucleotides matching TRBD2. The germline CDR1 and CDR2 sequences are DFQATT and SNEGSKA (reference sequence). This CDR3 is 14 amino acids long. Trimming removed 0 bases from V and 7 bases from J; junction bases left unmatched: 5. The CDR3 protein is CSARDAGGSNTQYF. The CDR3 DNA is TGCAGTGCTAGAGATGCGGGAGGGTCCAATACGCAGTATTTT.